This T cell receptor beta chain appears in the sequencing data of a study of response to subunit inactivated influenza vaccine. The study's findings and limits: The authors suggested that every seasonal influenza vaccination recruits few new T cells.

Each CDR3 protein is one row after TCRdb ran MiXCR on the RT-PCR reads. The sample has some 600,000 distinct CDR3 sequences, around 15% seen once. This CDR3 region has 16 residues. The V segment lost 5 bases and the J segment 2 bases; nucleotides outside the gene matches: 12. Germline V gene lookup returns CDR1 SGHTA and CDR2 FQGNSA. On this clonotype itself: Antigen unknown.

The TCR originated in a man aged 45-60 years who received an inactivated influenza vaccine. The source was PBMCs from blood, collected 14 to 15 days before vaccination. This chain uses TRBV7-2 with TRBJ2-7; 7 bases line up with TRBD2. The CDR3 DNA reads as TGTGCCAGCAGCCTTCGAGCGGGGAGCCCCGCCTACGAGCAGTACTTC. Translating gives CASSLRAGSPAYEQYF.